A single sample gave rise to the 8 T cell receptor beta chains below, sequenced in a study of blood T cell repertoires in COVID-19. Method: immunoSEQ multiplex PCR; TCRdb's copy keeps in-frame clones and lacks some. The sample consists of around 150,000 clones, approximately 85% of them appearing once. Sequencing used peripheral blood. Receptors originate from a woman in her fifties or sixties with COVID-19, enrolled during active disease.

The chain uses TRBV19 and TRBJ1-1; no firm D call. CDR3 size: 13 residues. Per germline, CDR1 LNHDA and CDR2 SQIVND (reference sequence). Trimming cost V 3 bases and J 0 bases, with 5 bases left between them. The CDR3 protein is CASSIVLNTEAFF. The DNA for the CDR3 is TGTGCCAGTAGTATTGTATTGAACACTGAAGCTTTCTTT.

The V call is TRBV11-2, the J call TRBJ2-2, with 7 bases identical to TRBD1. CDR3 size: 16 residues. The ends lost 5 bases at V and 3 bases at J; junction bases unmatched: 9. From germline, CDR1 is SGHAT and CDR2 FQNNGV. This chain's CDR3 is CASSPRTGWDTGELFF. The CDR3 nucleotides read TGTGCCAGCAGCCCCCGGACAGGTTGGGACACCGGGGAGCTGTTTTTT.

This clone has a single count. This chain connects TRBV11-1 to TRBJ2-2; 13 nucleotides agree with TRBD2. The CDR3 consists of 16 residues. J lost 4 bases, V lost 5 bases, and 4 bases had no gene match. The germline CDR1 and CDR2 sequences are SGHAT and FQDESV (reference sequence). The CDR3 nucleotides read TGTGCCAGCAGCCGTCGGACTAGCGGGGGCACCGGGGAGCTGTTTTTT. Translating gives CASSRRTSGGTGELFF.

This chain's CDR3 is CASSLVDRRVSGNTIYF. In DNA, the CDR3 is TGTGCCAGCAGCTTAGTGGACAGGAGAGTTTCCGGAAACACCATATATTTT. The chain links TRBV7-8 to TRBJ1-3, with 7 bases fitting TRBD1. Germline assignment: CDR1 SGHVS and CDR2 FQNEAQ. The CDR3 is 17 residues long. Trimming removed 1 base from V and 4 bases from J; junction bases left unmatched: 10.

CDR3 amino acids: CASSERIAGNQPQHF. CDR3 bases: TGTGCCAGCAGTGAGAGGATTGCGGGCAATCAGCCCCAGCATTTT. The genes are TRBV2 and TRBJ1-5; D gene uncertain. This CDR3 is 15 amino acids long. Germline CDR1 and CDR2: SNHLY and FYNNEI. Trimming shortened V by 3 bases and J by 2 bases, and 11 bases separated the two germline ends. Looking up the rest from reference TRBV2 and TRBJ1-5 gives the full variable domain: EPEVTQTPSHQVTQMGQEVILRCVPISNHLYFYWYRQILGQKVEFLVSFYNNEISEKSEIFDDQFSVERPDGSNFTLKIRSTKLEDSAMYFCASSERIAGNQPQHFGDGTRLSIL.

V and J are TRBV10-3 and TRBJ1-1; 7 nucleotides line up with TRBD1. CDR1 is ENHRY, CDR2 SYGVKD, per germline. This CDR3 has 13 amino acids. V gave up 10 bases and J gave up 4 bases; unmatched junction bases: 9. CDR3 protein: CATRDSQFTEAFF. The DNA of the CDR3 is TGTGCCACCCGGGACAGCCAATTCACTGAAGCTTTCTTT.

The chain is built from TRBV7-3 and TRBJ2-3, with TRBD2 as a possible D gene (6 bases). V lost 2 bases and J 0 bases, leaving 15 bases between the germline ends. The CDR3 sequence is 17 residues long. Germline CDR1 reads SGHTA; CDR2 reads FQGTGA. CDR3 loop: CASSLLGGGVSTDTQYF. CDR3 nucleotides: TGTGCCAGCAGCTTATTAGGTGGCGGGGTTAGCACAGATACGCAGTATTTT.

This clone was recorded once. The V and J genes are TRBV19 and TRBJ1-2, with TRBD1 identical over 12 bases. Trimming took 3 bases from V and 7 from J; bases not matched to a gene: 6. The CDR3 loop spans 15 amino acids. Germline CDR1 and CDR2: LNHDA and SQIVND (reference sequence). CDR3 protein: CASSMAGTGGPGYTF. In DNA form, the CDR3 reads TGTGCCAGTAGTATGGCCGGGACAGGGGGCCCTGGCTACACCTTC.